This paragraph reports one TCR beta chain. The data were obtained in a study of blood T cell repertoires in COVID-19. In the original processing: Scientists estimated how many nucleated cells there were by amplifying reference gene primers. Data came from immunoSEQ multiplex PCR; TCRdb stores just in-frame clones and leaves some out. From that table come the V and J calls and clone size; the DNA was used to work out D and trimming. The sample includes tens of thousands of clones, 65% to 90% seen only once; the top ten take roughly 2.7%. This receptor was taken from a woman aged 60-75 years with acute or convalescent COVID-19. Sequencing used peripheral blood.

The CDR3 DNA reads as TGTGCCAGTAGGAAGGACAGACCGGGCTACACCTTC. Translating it yields CASRKDRPGYTF. This sequence joins TRBV19 and TRBJ1-2, with a weak D call TRBD1 (6 bases). Germline V CDR1 and CDR2: LNHDA, SQIVND (reference sequence). The CDR3 contains 12 residues. V was pared by 6 bases and J by 8 bases, with 13 bases between. The full variable domain, with the rest looked up from reference TRBV19 and TRBJ1-2, is DGGITQSPKYLFRKEGQNVTLSCEQNLNHDAMYWYRQDPGQGLRLIYYSQIVNDFQKGDIAEGYSVSREKKESFPLTVTSAQKNPTAFYLCASRKDRPGYTFGSGTRLTVV.